Listed below are T cell receptor beta chains from one sample, sequenced in a study of blood T cell repertoires in COVID-19. TCRdb's copy holds only in-frame clones and misses some; the assay was immunoSEQ multiplex PCR. The sample yields over 100,000 clones, around 86% seen once. The material sequenced was peripheral blood. The receptors shown here come from a man aged 35 to 55 with acute or convalescent COVID-19. The CDR3 runs from the conserved cysteine through the conserved F or W. Fields, in order: V gene, clone size, D gene, J gene, CDR3 DNA, CDR3 protein. A D gene is named only where the DNA matches it firmly. A row's size may be missing; if present it is once, few, many or a size class.

v_call: TRBV3-1/TRBV3-2
clone_size: .
d_call: .
j_call: TRBJ1-3
cdr3_nt: TGTGCCAGCAGCCAAGATGTGCGGGGTAGCACCATATATTTT
cdr3_aa: CASSQDVRGSTIYF

v_call: TRBV19
clone_size: .
d_call: .
j_call: TRBJ1-2
cdr3_nt: TGTGCCAGTAGTTACCAGGGGTCTAACTATGGCTACACCTTC
cdr3_aa: CASSYQGSNYGYTF

v_call: TRBV11-2
clone_size: .
d_call: .
j_call: TRBJ1-6
cdr3_nt: TGTGCCACTTCGATGGAGTTTTATAATTCACCCCTCCACTTT
cdr3_aa: CATSMEFYNSPLHF

v_call: TRBV7-9
clone_size: .
d_call: .
j_call: TRBJ2-1
cdr3_nt: TGTGCCAGCAGCTTAGAACTGGACTACTACAATGAGCAGTTCTTC
cdr3_aa: CASSLELDYYNEQFF

v_call: TRBV19
clone_size: .
d_call: .
j_call: TRBJ1-3
cdr3_nt: TGTGCCAGCCTCAGGGGAAACACCATATATTTT
cdr3_aa: CASLRGNTIYF

v_call: TRBV7-3
clone_size: .
d_call: .
j_call: TRBJ1-1
cdr3_nt: TGTGCCAGCAGCTTAGGAGCGAACACTGAAGCTTTCTTT
cdr3_aa: CASSLGANTEAFF

v_call: TRBV1
clone_size: few
d_call: .
j_call: TRBJ2-1
cdr3_nt: TGCACCAGCAGCGGCGGGACTAGCTCATTCAATGAGCAGTTCTTC
cdr3_aa: CTSSGGTSSFNEQFF

v_call: TRBV4-2
clone_size: .
d_call: .
j_call: TRBJ1-1
cdr3_nt: TGTGCCAGCAGCCGACAGAAACAGGGTAGCACTGAAGCTTTCTTT
cdr3_aa: CASSRQKQGSTEAFF

v_call: TRBV5-5
clone_size: .
d_call: TRBD2
j_call: TRBJ2-1
cdr3_nt: TGTGCCAGCAGCCCCCTAGCGGCAACCTACAATGAGCAGTTCTTC
cdr3_aa: CASSPLAATYNEQFF

v_call: TRBV5-6
clone_size: .
d_call: .
j_call: TRBJ1-2
cdr3_nt: TGTGCCAGCAGCCCCGGAGGGACCTATGGCTACACCTTC
cdr3_aa: CASSPGGTYGYTF

v_call: TRBV30
clone_size: once
d_call: .
j_call: TRBJ2-5
cdr3_nt: TGTGCCTGGAGTGTACTCAGGGGCCCCAGAGGAGAGACCCAGTACTTC
cdr3_aa: CAWSVLRGPRGETQYF

v_call: TRBV19
clone_size: .
d_call: TRBD1
j_call: TRBJ1-6
cdr3_nt: TGTGCCAGTAGTATAAAGGGGGCCGGCGGGAATAATTCACCCCTCCACTTT
cdr3_aa: CASSIKGAGGNNSPLHF

v_call: TRBV7-9
clone_size: few
d_call: TRBD1
j_call: TRBJ1-4
cdr3_nt: TGTGCCAGCAGCCTGGGACAGGATAATGAAAAACTGTTTTTT
cdr3_aa: CASSLGQDNEKLFF

v_call: TRBV5-1
clone_size: .
d_call: .
j_call: TRBJ1-4
cdr3_nt: TGCGCCAGCAGCTGGTTCCCGCGGACTAATGAAAAACTGTTTTTT
cdr3_aa: CASSWFPRTNEKLFF

v_call: TRBV9
clone_size: .
d_call: .
j_call: TRBJ1-5
cdr3_nt: TGTGCCAGCAGCGTATACAGAGGGCTCGGCAATCAGCCCCAGCATTTT
cdr3_aa: CASSVYRGLGNQPQHF

v_call: TRBV4-1
clone_size: .
d_call: .
j_call: TRBJ2-5
cdr3_nt: TGCGCCAGCAGCCACCTGGGGCGCCAAGAGACCCAGTACTTC
cdr3_aa: CASSHLGRQETQYF

v_call: TRBV6-5
clone_size: .
d_call: .
j_call: TRBJ1-2
cdr3_nt: TGTGCCAGCAGCTCCGGGATTCAAGGGTATGGCTACACCTTC
cdr3_aa: CASSSGIQGYGYTF

v_call: TRBV2
clone_size: .
d_call: .
j_call: TRBJ1-2
cdr3_nt: TGTGCCAGCAGTGGGGGACAACGAAACTATGGCTACACCTTC
cdr3_aa: CASSGGQRNYGYTF

v_call: TRBV19
clone_size: .
d_call: TRBD1
j_call: TRBJ2-1
cdr3_nt: TGTGCCAGTAGTATCAGGGGGCCCTCAAATGAGCAGTTCTTC
cdr3_aa: CASSIRGPSNEQFF

v_call: TRBV5-1
clone_size: .
d_call: .
j_call: TRBJ1-1
cdr3_nt: TGCGCCAGCAGCTTGGATGACAGTCACACTGAAGCTTTCTTT
cdr3_aa: CASSLDDSHTEAFF

v_call: TRBV4-2
clone_size: .
d_call: .
j_call: TRBJ1-2
cdr3_nt: TGTGCCAGCAGCCAAAACGCCAGGCCTGGCTACACCTTC
cdr3_aa: CASSQNARPGYTF

v_call: TRBV6-1
clone_size: .
d_call: TRBD1
j_call: TRBJ2-1
cdr3_nt: TGTGCCAGCAGTGAAGACGGGACAGACTACAATGAGCAGTTCTTC
cdr3_aa: CASSEDGTDYNEQFF

v_call: TRBV10-2
clone_size: .
d_call: TRBD1
j_call: TRBJ1-5
cdr3_nt: TGCGCCAGCAGGGGACAGGGACATCAGCCCCAGCATTTT
cdr3_aa: CASRGQGHQPQHF

v_call: TRBV14
clone_size: few
d_call: .
j_call: TRBJ1-5
cdr3_nt: TGTGCCAGCAGCCAGTCAGGTCAGCCCCAGCATTTT
cdr3_aa: CASSQSGQPQHF

v_call: TRBV6-5
clone_size: .
d_call: .
j_call: TRBJ2-3
cdr3_nt: TGTGCCAGCAGTTACGAGGACTTTTCAGATACGCAGTATTTT
cdr3_aa: CASSYEDFSDTQYF

v_call: TRBV19
clone_size: .
d_call: .
j_call: TRBJ1-3
cdr3_nt: TGTGCCAGTAGTAGGGCAACGGCCAACACCATATATTTT
cdr3_aa: CASSRATANTIYF

v_call: TRBV5-6
clone_size: .
d_call: .
j_call: TRBJ1-1
cdr3_nt: TGTGCCAGCAGCTTGGTTTTCCGGAACACTGAAGCTTTCTTT
cdr3_aa: CASSLVFRNTEAFF

v_call: TRBV9
clone_size: .
d_call: TRBD1
j_call: TRBJ2-1
cdr3_nt: TGTGCCAGCAGCGGGGGACAGCCATACAATGAGCAGTTCTTC
cdr3_aa: CASSGGQPYNEQFF

v_call: TRBV12-3/TRBV12-4
clone_size: once
d_call: TRBD2
j_call: TRBJ2-7
cdr3_nt: TGTGCCAGCAGCTCATGGGAGGGCTACGAGCAGTACTTC
cdr3_aa: CASSSWEGYEQYF

v_call: TRBV14
clone_size: .
d_call: .
j_call: TRBJ2-5
cdr3_nt: TGTGCCAGCAGCCAAGTTGGCCAGGGTTTCGAGACCCAGTACTTC
cdr3_aa: CASSQVGQGFETQYF

v_call: TRBV6-5
clone_size: .
d_call: .
j_call: TRBJ1-5
cdr3_nt: TGTGCCAGCAGTTACTCCCAAAATCAGCCCCAGCATTTT
cdr3_aa: CASSYSQNQPQHF

v_call: TRBV10-1
clone_size: .
d_call: TRBD1
j_call: TRBJ2-2
cdr3_nt: TGCGCCAGCAGTGAGTCTAGCCAGGGGGACACCGGGGAGCTGTTTTTT
cdr3_aa: CASSESSQGDTGELFF

v_call: TRBV5-5
clone_size: .
d_call: .
j_call: TRBJ2-7
cdr3_nt: TGTGCCAGCAGCTTGGATCCGGCAGGGACAATCTACGAGCAGTACTTC
cdr3_aa: CASSLDPAGTIYEQYF

v_call: TRBV7-2
clone_size: .
d_call: TRBD1
j_call: TRBJ2-7
cdr3_nt: TGTGCCAGCAGCTACAGGACAGGGCACGAGCAGTACTTC
cdr3_aa: CASSYRTGHEQYF

v_call: TRBV12-3/TRBV12-4
clone_size: .
d_call: TRBD1
j_call: TRBJ2-1
cdr3_nt: TGTGCCAGCAGCCCCAGGGGGTTTAGTGAGCAGTTCTTC
cdr3_aa: CASSPRGFSEQFF

v_call: TRBV30
clone_size: .
d_call: .
j_call: TRBJ1-6
cdr3_nt: TGTGCCTGGAGGGACATTGATAATTCACCCCTCCACTTT
cdr3_aa: CAWRDIDNSPLHF

v_call: TRBV19
clone_size: .
d_call: TRBD2
j_call: TRBJ2-1
cdr3_nt: TGTGCCAGTAGACCCATCGGAGGGACTAGCGGGAGCAATGAGCAGTTCTTC
cdr3_aa: CASRPIGGTSGSNEQFF

v_call: TRBV6-5
clone_size: .
d_call: TRBD1
j_call: TRBJ1-2
cdr3_nt: TGTGCCAGCTCGACAGGGGAGGGTGGCTACACCTTC
cdr3_aa: CASSTGEGGYTF

v_call: TRBV29-1
clone_size: .
d_call: TRBD2
j_call: TRBJ2-1
cdr3_nt: TGCAGCGTCCGGACTAGCGGAGGCGTTAGCTCCTACAATGAGCAGTTCTTC
cdr3_aa: CSVRTSGGVSSYNEQFF

v_call: TRBV18
clone_size: .
d_call: TRBD2
j_call: TRBJ2-2
cdr3_nt: TGTGCCAGCTCATCTGGCGGGGGGAAGGACACCGGGGAGCTGTTTTTT
cdr3_aa: CASSSGGGKDTGELFF

v_call: TRBV21-1
clone_size: .
d_call: .
j_call: TRBJ1-2
cdr3_nt: TGTGCCAGCAGCAATCCTGGGCCTAACTATGGCTACACCTTC
cdr3_aa: CASSNPGPNYGYTF

v_call: TRBV5-4
clone_size: .
d_call: .
j_call: TRBJ2-3
cdr3_nt: TGTGCCAGCAGCCCCTCGACAGATACGCAGTATTTT
cdr3_aa: CASSPSTDTQYF

v_call: TRBV7-9
clone_size: .
d_call: TRBD1
j_call: TRBJ1-2
cdr3_nt: TGTGCCAGCAGCTCCGAGCCGGGACAGGGGAGGTATGGCTACACCTTC
cdr3_aa: CASSSEPGQGRYGYTF

v_call: TRBV3-1/TRBV3-2
clone_size: once
d_call: TRBD1
j_call: TRBJ1-2
cdr3_nt: TGTGCCAGCAGCCAAGATACTCTCCAGGGGGCCTATGGCTACACCTTC
cdr3_aa: CASSQDTLQGAYGYTF

v_call: TRBV6-6
clone_size: .
d_call: .
j_call: TRBJ1-3
cdr3_nt: TGTGCCAGCAGTTCTCGAGGCTTGAGCTCTGGAAACACCATATATTTT
cdr3_aa: CASSSRGLSSGNTIYF

v_call: TRBV6-5
clone_size: .
d_call: TRBD2
j_call: TRBJ2-1
cdr3_nt: TGTGCCAGCAGTCGCGGGGGACCCTACAATGAGCAGTTCTTC
cdr3_aa: CASSRGGPYNEQFF

v_call: TRBV24-1
clone_size: .
d_call: .
j_call: TRBJ1-4
cdr3_nt: TGTGCCACCAGTGACCCCTTATTTCCGCGTCGGGGACTGGGGTTTTTT
cdr3_aa: CATSDPLFPRRGLGFF

v_call: TRBV6-1
clone_size: few
d_call: TRBD1
j_call: TRBJ2-7
cdr3_nt: TGTGCCAGCAGTGAAGCGGGACAGGGGGTTGGGGGGATCTACGAGCAGTACTTC
cdr3_aa: CASSEAGQGVGGIYEQYF

v_call: TRBV19
clone_size: .
d_call: .
j_call: TRBJ2-2
cdr3_nt: TGTGCCAGTAGTTCCCACAGGGACACCGGGGAGCTGTTTTTT
cdr3_aa: CASSSHRDTGELFF

v_call: TRBV12-5
clone_size: .
d_call: .
j_call: TRBJ1-1
cdr3_nt: TGTGCTAGTGGCCAATCCAGGGGCGTCAACACTGAAGCTTTCTTT
cdr3_aa: CASGQSRGVNTEAFF

v_call: TRBV12-3/TRBV12-4
clone_size: .
d_call: .
j_call: TRBJ1-1
cdr3_nt: TGTGCCAGCGCTCGCGGGGGCACTGAAGCTTTCTTT
cdr3_aa: CASARGGTEAFF

v_call: TRBV5-1
clone_size: .
d_call: .
j_call: TRBJ2-3
cdr3_nt: TGCGCCAGCAGCTTAATGGCCCAAGATAATACGCAGTATTTT
cdr3_aa: CASSLMAQDNTQYF

v_call: TRBV2
clone_size: .
d_call: .
j_call: TRBJ1-3
cdr3_nt: TGTGCCAGCAGTCTTACAGGGTCTGGAAACACCATATATTTT
cdr3_aa: CASSLTGSGNTIYF

v_call: TRBV19
clone_size: .
d_call: TRBD2
j_call: TRBJ2-1
cdr3_nt: TGTGCCAGTAGTCACCCTAGCGGGAGCTCCTACAATGAGCAGTTCTTC
cdr3_aa: CASSHPSGSSYNEQFF

v_call: TRBV10-2
clone_size: .
d_call: .
j_call: TRBJ1-2
cdr3_nt: TGCGCCAGCAGGCAGGGGACAAATAACTATGGCTACACCTTC
cdr3_aa: CASRQGTNNYGYTF